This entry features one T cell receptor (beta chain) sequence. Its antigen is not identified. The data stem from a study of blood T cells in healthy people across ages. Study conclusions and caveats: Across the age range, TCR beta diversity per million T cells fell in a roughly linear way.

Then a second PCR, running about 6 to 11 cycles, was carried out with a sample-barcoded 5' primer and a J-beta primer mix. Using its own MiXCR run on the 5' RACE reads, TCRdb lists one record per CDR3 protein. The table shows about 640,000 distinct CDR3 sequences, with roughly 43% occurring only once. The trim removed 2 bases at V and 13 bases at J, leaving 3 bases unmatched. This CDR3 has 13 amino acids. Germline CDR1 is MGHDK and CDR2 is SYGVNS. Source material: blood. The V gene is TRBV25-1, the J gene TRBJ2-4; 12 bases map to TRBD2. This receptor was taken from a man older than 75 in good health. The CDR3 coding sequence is TGTGCCAGCAGTGAAGGACTAGCGGGAAAGCAGTACTTC. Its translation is CASSEGLAGKQYF.